The next 21 T cell receptor beta chains were all read from a single sample in a study of T cell repertoires in cytomegalovirus infection. MiXCR, run by TCRdb on the reads, gives a single entry per CDR3 protein. The sample records around 240,000 distinct CDR3 sequences, approximately 24% being singletons. The source material was CD8+ T cells from PBMCs. The receptors stem from a human donor in good health (CMV status not recorded). Some clones in this sample may be carry-over from other donors' samples.

The chain uses TRBV19 and TRBJ2-3; 8 nucleotides agree with TRBD1. The CDR3 extends over 14 amino acids. Losses at the gene ends were 10 bases for V and 2 bases for J; bases not matched to a gene: 8. Germline V gives CDR1 LNHDA, CDR2 SQIVND (reference sequence). CDR3 in amino acids: CATATGVATDTQYF. The CDR3 DNA reads TGTGCCACCGCGACAGGGGTTGCCACAGATACGCAGTATTTT.

The chain carries TRBV2 and TRBJ2-5, with D perhaps matching TRBD1 or TRBD2 (5 bases each). The V end lost 8 bases, the J end lost 5 bases, and 18 bases lay between the germline ends. The CDR3 is made up of 14 amino acids. Germline V CDR1 and CDR2: SNHLY, FYNNEI. DNA for the CDR3: TGTGCCAGCGGGACCCTAAATTCAAAGGAGACCCAGTACTTC. Translating it yields CASGTLNSKETQYF.

The chain links TRBV12-3 or TRBV12-4 to TRBJ2-5, with no clear D. The CDR3 sequence is 15 residues long. The V gene lost 1 base and the J gene lost 0 bases, with 9 bases spanning the gap. This CDR3 is CASSLDRVDQETQYF. DNA for the CDR3: TGTGCCAGCAGTTTAGATAGGGTTGACCAAGAGACCCAGTACTTC.

This clonotype was recorded many times. The genes are TRBV6-6 and TRBJ1-5; D ambiguous. The germline V and J ends were trimmed by 2 bases and 3 bases, with 8 bases remaining between them. CDR3 length: 14 residues. From germline, CDR1 is MNHNY and CDR2 SVGAGI (reference sequence). The CDR3 region is CASSYVGSNQPQHF. In DNA, the CDR3 is TGTGCCAGCAGTTACGTTGGATCCAATCAGCCCCAGCATTTT.

This clonotype was counted between two and nine times. The chain carries TRBV15 and TRBJ2-1; D not certain. Trimming took off 2 bases at V and 7 bases at J, with 6 bases between the two ends. The CDR3 sequence is 12 residues long. Germline V gene lookup returns CDR1 LNHNV and CDR2 YYDKDF (reference sequence). CDR3 coding DNA: TGTGCCACCAGCAGACTTTGGAATGAGCAGTTCTTC. This translates into CATSRLWNEQFF. The full variable domain, rest sourced from reference TRBV15 and TRBJ2-1, is DAMVIQNPRYQVTQFGKPVTLSCSQTLNHNVMYWYQQKSSQAPKLLFHYYDKDFNNEADTPDNFQSRRPNTSFCFLDIRSPGLGDTAMYLCATSRLWNEQFFGPGTRLTVL.

The V call is TRBV28, the J call TRBJ2-2; D remains ambiguous. V shed 3 bases and J shed 1 base, with 9 bases lying between them. Germline CDR1 reads MDHEN; CDR2 reads SYDVKM. The CDR3 is made up of 15 amino acids. The CDR3 region is CASSFDTVNTGELFF. The CDR3 DNA is TGTGCCAGCAGTTTTGACACGGTGAACACCGGGGAGCTGTTTTTT.

The V gene is TRBV15, the J gene TRBJ2-2, with 9 bases matching TRBD1. The CDR3 consists of 16 residues. The germline V gene has CDR1 LNHNV and CDR2 YYDKDF (reference sequence). Losses at the gene ends were 1 base for V and 8 bases for J; bases not matched to a gene: 8. The CDR3 nucleotides read TGTGCCACCAGCAGAGCTCCGGGACAGGGACCAGGGGAGCTGTTTTTT. Amino acid sequence: CATSRAPGQGPGELFF.

The rearrangement links TRBV14 to TRBJ2-7, with 8 bases identical to TRBD2. In germline, CDR1 is SGHDN, CDR2 FVKESK. This CDR3 has 15 amino acids. V dropped 1 base and J dropped 3; count of bases not matched to a gene: 5. The CDR3 loop reads CASSQGGGRVYEQYF. DNA for the CDR3: TGTGCCAGCAGCCAAGGCGGGGGGCGAGTCTACGAGCAGTACTTC. The variable domain in full, with the rest retrieved from reference TRBV14 and TRBJ2-7, is EAGVTQFPSHSVIEKGQTVTLRCDPISGHDNLYWYRRVMGKEIKFLLHFVKESKQDESGMPNNRFLAERTGGTYSTLKVQPAELEDSGVYFCASSQGGGRVYEQYFGPGTRLTVT.

This clonotype was counted at least ten times. This rearrangement joins TRBV29-1 to TRBJ2-1, with 9 positions matching TRBD2. Germline assignment: CDR1 SQVTM and CDR2 ANQGSEA. This CDR3 is 17 amino acids long. Trimming at V came to 3 bases and at J to 5 bases, leaving 14 bases not matched to a gene. The CDR3 DNA sequence: TGCAGCGTTGAGGAGCCTCCTAGCGGGGTGCTGGACAATGAGCAGTTCTTC. Residues: CSVEEPPSGVLDNEQFF.

This clonotype was seen a few times. This chain uses TRBV7-9 with TRBJ2-7; D is perhaps TRBD1 or TRBD2 (5 bases each). The germline V gene encodes CDR1 SEHNR and CDR2 FQNEAQ (reference sequence). V dropped 4 bases and J dropped 4 bases, with 11 bases sitting between them. The CDR3 spans 13 residues. The CDR3 DNA reads as TGTGCCAGCAGCTCAGGGACGCGATACGAGCAGTACTTC. As protein: CASSSGTRYEQYF.

The table lists this clonotype with many counts. The chain carries TRBV6-1 and TRBJ2-7; 9 positions agree with TRBD1. Germline V lookup: CDR1 MNHNS, CDR2 SASEGT. The CDR3 loop spans 13 amino acids. V lost 8 bases to trimming and J lost 6 bases; unmatched junction nucleotides: 8. CDR3 amino acids: CASGGQGSPEQYF. In DNA form, the CDR3 reads TGTGCCAGCGGGGGACAGGGAAGCCCCGAGCAGTACTTC.

This clonotype was seen more than once but under ten times. The J gene is TRBJ2-1, the V gene TRBV29-1; the D is unclear. CDR3 length: 14 amino acids. The germline gives CDR1 SQVTM, CDR2 ANQGSEA. Trimming shortened V by 5 bases and J by 7 bases, and 18 bases separated the two germline ends. The CDR3 DNA sequence: TGCAGCGTTCACCTCCGCCGGACGGTTAATGAGCAGTTCTTC. This encodes CSVHLRRTVNEQFF.

This chain joins TRBV7-3 and TRBJ1-3; D is perhaps TRBD1 (6 bases). V was trimmed by 3 bases and J by 0 bases, leaving 12 bases between them. There are 16 residues in the CDR3. Germline V gene lookup returns CDR1 SGHTA and CDR2 FQGTGA. The CDR3 loop reads CASSLDSVYSGNTIYF. Here the CDR3 DNA reads TGTGCCAGCAGCTTGGACAGTGTTTACTCTGGAAACACCATATATTTT. The full variable domain, in which reference TRBV7-3 and TRBJ1-3 provide the parts outside the CDR3, is GAGVSQTPSNKVTEKGKYVELRCDPISGHTALYWYRQSLGQGPEFLIYFQGTGAADDSGLPNDRFFAVRPEGSVSTLKIQRTERGDSAVYLCASSLDSVYSGNTIYFGEGSWLTVV.

In this sample, this clonotype turned up many times. The V gene is TRBV9, the J gene TRBJ2-3; D unresolved. Germline values: CDR1 SGDLS, CDR2 YYNGEE. The CDR3 loop spans 17 amino acids. The V end lost 0 bases, the J end lost 2 bases, and 16 bases lay between the germline ends. The CDR3 region is CASSVAPQPAYTDTQYF. The CDR3 nucleotides read TGTGCCAGCAGCGTAGCGCCCCAGCCGGCCTACACAGATACGCAGTATTTT.

This clonotype has more than one count but fewer than ten. The DNA for the CDR3 is TGCAGCGTTGAAATCCCGGGACACTACGAGCAGTACTTC. This sequence encodes CSVEIPGHYEQYF. The chain joins TRBV29-1 to TRBJ2-7; D is possibly TRBD1 (6 bases). Looked up from germline, CDR1 is SQVTM and CDR2 is ANQGSEA. There are 13 residues in the CDR3. Trimming stripped 2 bases from V and 3 bases from J, with 11 bases between.

The gene calls are TRBV12-5 and TRBJ2-1; 11 positions match TRBD2. V was pared by 7 bases and J by 3 bases, with 5 bases of the junction left unmatched. From germline, CDR1 is LGHNT and CDR2 FRNRAP. The CDR3 is 15 residues long. DNA of the CDR3: TGTGCTAGTGCCGCGGGACTAGCGGACTACAATGAGCAGTTCTTC. This translates into CASAAGLADYNEQFF.

This clonotype was detected a few times. The V and J genes are TRBV6-6 and TRBJ2-3, with 8 bases identical to TRBD2. This CDR3 comprises 15 residues. The V and J ends lost 7 bases and 1 base, in that order; junction bases with no gene match: 7. CDR1 is MNHNY and CDR2 is SVGAGI in the germline V gene (reference sequence). The CDR3: CASIRRGVGTDTQYF. The CDR3 DNA sequence: TGTGCCAGCATTAGGCGGGGGGTAGGCACAGATACGCAGTATTTT.

This clonotype was observed many times. The J gene is TRBJ1-5, the V gene TRBV27; TRBD1 matches 8 bases. Losses at the gene ends were 4 bases for V and 3 bases for J; bases not matched to a gene: 8. CDR1 is MNHEY, CDR2 SMNVEV, per germline (reference sequence). The CDR3 has 16 amino acids. CDR3 sequence (DNA): TGTGCCAGCAGTTCATCCGGGACAGGCTACAATCAGCCCCAGCATTTT. This sequence encodes CASSSSGTGYNQPQHF.

J is TRBJ2-3 and V is TRBV5-1, with a tentative D call TRBD1 (5 bases). The CDR3 is 15 residues long. Between the trimmed V and J ends, which lost 0 bases and 4 bases, there was a span of 12 bases. Germline CDR1 SGHRS, CDR2 YFSETQ. CDR3: CASSLDDSSSDTQYF. The CDR3 nucleotides are TGCGCCAGCAGCTTGGATGACAGTAGCTCAGATACGCAGTATTTT.

This clonotype was seen only a few times. The V call is TRBV28, the J call TRBJ2-1; 10 bases agree with TRBD2. CDR1 is MDHEN and CDR2 is SYDVKM in the germline V gene. The junction had 10 bases not matched to a gene; V was cut back by 5 bases and J by 3 bases. The CDR3 covers 17 residues. CDR3 region: CASSTTSGVSRYNEQFF. The CDR3 region has the DNA TGTGCCAGCAGTACAACTAGCGGGGTTTCGCGCTACAATGAGCAGTTCTTC.

As for this clonotype: This may be a read error, as it is one base from a much larger clone. The chain combines TRBV7-6 with TRBJ2-1; D not resolved. Trimming removed 4 bases from V and 9 bases from J, with 22 bases in between. The CDR3 is 16 amino acids. Germline values: CDR1 SGHVS, CDR2 FNYEAQ. CDR3 in amino acids: CASSYPGPQLRTEQFF. The CDR3 DNA is TGTGCCAGCAGCTACCCCGGGCCCCAACTGCGCACTGAGCAGTTCTTC.